This TCR beta chain was documented in a study of blood T cell repertoires in COVID-19. Whole-study context: Acute-phase and convalescent COVID-19 samples originated in the United States, Italy and Spain.

Measured with immunoSEQ multiplex PCR; TCRdb has only the in-frame clones, and not every one. The table includes 200,000 to 250,000 clones, more than 65% detected once. Material for sequencing was peripheral blood. The TCR originated in a woman of 80 years or more with acute or convalescent COVID-19.

The CDR3 sequence: CASSLVSGSIAGELFF. The CDR3 nucleotides read TGTGCCAGCAGCTTAGTTAGCGGGTCAATCGCCGGGGAGCTGTTTTTT. The chain combines TRBV7-8 with TRBJ2-2, with 7 bases aligning to TRBD2. The length of the CDR3 is 16 residues. Germline V gene sequence: CDR1 SGHVS, CDR2 FQNEAQ. The V gene end was trimmed by 1 base and the J gene end by 6 bases; junction bases not matched to a gene: 8.